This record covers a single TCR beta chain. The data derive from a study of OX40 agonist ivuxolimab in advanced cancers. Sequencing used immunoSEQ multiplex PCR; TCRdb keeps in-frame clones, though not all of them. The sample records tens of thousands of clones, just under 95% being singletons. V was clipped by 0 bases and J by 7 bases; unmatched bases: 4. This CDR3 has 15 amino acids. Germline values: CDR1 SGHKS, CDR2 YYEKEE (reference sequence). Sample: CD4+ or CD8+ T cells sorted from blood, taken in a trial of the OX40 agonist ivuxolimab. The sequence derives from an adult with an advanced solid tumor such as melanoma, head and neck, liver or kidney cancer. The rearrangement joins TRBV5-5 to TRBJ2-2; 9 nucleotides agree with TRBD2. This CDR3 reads CASSLEREANGELFF. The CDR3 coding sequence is TGTGCCAGCAGCTTGGAGCGGGAGGCGAACGGGGAGCTGTTTTTT.